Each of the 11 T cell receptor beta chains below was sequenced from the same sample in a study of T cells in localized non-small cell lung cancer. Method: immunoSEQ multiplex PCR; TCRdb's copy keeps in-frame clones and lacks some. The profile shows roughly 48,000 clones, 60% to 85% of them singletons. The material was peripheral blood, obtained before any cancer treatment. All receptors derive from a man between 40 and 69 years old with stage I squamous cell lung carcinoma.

CDR3: CASSLTLLYGTATYNEQFF. The DNA for the CDR3 is TGTGCCAGCAGCTTGACACTACTCTACGGGACAGCGACCTACAATGAGCAGTTCTTC. The chain has TRBV7-9 and TRBJ2-1; 7 bases match TRBD1. The CDR3 spans 19 residues. Germline CDR1 reads SEHNR; CDR2 reads FQNEAQ (reference sequence). The junction had 16 bases not matched to a gene; V was cut back by 3 bases and J by 2 bases.

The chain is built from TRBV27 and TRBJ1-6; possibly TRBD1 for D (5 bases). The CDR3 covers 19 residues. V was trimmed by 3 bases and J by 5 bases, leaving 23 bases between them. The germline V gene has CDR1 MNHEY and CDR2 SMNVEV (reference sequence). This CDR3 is CASSLVSARRWGDNSPLHF. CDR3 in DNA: TGTGCCAGCAGTTTGGTGTCGGCGCGACGGTGGGGGGATAATTCACCCCTCCACTTT.

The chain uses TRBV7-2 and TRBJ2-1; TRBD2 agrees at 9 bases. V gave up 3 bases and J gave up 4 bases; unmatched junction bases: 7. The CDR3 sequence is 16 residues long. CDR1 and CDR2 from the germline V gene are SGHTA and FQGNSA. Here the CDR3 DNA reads TGTGCCAGCAGCTTTTCCGGCGGGGGGGCTTACAATGAGCAGTTCTTC. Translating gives CASSFSGGGAYNEQFF.

The DNA of the CDR3 is TGCGCCAGCAGCCTGACGGGGGTAGAGCAGTTCTTC. Translating gives CASSLTGVEQFF. The chain carries TRBV4-1 and TRBJ2-1; weak D call: TRBD2 (6 bases). Per germline, CDR1 MGHRA and CDR2 YSYEKL. The V end lost 4 bases, the J end lost 10 bases, and 11 bases lay between the germline ends. This CDR3 has 12 amino acids.

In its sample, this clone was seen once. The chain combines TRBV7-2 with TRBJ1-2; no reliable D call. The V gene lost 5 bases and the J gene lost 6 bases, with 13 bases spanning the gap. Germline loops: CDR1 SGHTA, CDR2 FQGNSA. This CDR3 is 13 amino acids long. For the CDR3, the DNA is TGTGCCAGCAGCCCAGCCGCGGAAGATGGCTACACCTTC. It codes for CASSPAAEDGYTF.

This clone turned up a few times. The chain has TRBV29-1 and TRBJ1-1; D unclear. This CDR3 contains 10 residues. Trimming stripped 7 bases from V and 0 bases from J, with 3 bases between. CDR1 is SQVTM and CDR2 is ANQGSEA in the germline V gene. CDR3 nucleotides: TGCAGCGGCATGAACACTGAAGCTTTCTTT. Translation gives CSGMNTEAFF.

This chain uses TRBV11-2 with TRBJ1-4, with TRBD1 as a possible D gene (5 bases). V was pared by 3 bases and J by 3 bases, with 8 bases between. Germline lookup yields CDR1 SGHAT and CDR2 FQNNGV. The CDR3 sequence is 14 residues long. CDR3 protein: CASSLGQPNEKLFF. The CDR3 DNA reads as TGTGCCAGCAGCTTGGGGCAGCCTAATGAAAAACTGTTTTTT.

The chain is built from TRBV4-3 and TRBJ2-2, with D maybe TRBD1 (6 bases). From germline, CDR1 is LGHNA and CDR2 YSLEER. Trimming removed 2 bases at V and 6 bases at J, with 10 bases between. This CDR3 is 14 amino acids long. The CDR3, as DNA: TGCGCCAGCAGCCAATCGAAGGGGGCCGGGGAGCTGTTTTTT. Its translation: CASSQSKGAGELFF.

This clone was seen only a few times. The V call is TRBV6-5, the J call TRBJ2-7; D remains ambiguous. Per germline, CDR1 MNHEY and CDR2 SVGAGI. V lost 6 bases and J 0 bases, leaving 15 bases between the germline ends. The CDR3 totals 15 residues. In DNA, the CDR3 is TGTGCCAGCAGCTACCAGTGGCGACCCTCCTACGAGCAGTACTTC. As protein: CASSYQWRPSYEQYF.

CDR3 bases: TGCGCCAGCAGCTCCGGGGCTAGCGGGGTAGATACGCAGTATTTT. It specifies CASSSGASGVDTQYF. The rearrangement joins TRBV5-1 to TRBJ2-3; 9 nucleotides agree with TRBD2. V lost 3 bases to trimming and J lost 5 bases; unmatched junction nucleotides: 7. The CDR3 contains 15 residues. The germline CDR1 and CDR2 sequences are SGHRS and YFSETQ. Drawing the rest from reference TRBV5-1 and TRBJ2-3, the complete variable domain is KAGVTQTPRYLIKTRGQQVTLSCSPISGHRSVSWYQQTPGQGLQFLFEYFSETQRNKGNFPGRFSGRQFSNSRSEMNVSTLELGDSALYLCASSSGASGVDTQYFGPGTRLTVL.

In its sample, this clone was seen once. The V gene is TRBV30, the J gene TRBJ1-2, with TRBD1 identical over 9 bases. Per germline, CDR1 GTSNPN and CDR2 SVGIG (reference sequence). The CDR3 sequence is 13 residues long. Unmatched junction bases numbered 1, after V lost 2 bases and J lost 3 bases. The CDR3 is CAWSWTGDYGYTF. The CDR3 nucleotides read TGTGCCTGGAGTTGGACAGGGGACTATGGCTACACCTTC.